Listed below are T cell receptor beta chains from one sample, sequenced in a study of CD8 T cells in ankylosing spondylitis. TCRdb ran MiXCR on the 5' RACE reads and lists one entry per CDR3 protein. This table holds 250,000 to 300,000 distinct CDR3 sequences, around 20% found once. Material for sequencing was blood, either unsorted or a sorted T cell fraction (not recorded which). Receptors originate from a male donor with ankylosing spondylitis or in good health (not recorded which). Both conserved end residues are trimmed from each CDR3.

v_gene	j_gene	CDR3aa
TRBV6-1	TRBJ2-1	ASSRQGPYNEQF
TRBV10-3	TRBJ2-2	ANYSVSANGTEVPGELF
TRBV5-1	TRBJ2-1	ASSLEFERGHEQF
TRBV7-8	TRBJ2-2	ASSQLQGTGELF
TRBV7-9	TRBJ2-1	ASSLGQQNEQF
TRBV6-4	TRBJ1-4	ASSPRDRNEKLF
TRBV6-5	TRBJ2-6	ASSYGLGRSGANVLT
TRBV28	TRBJ2-4	ASSFPLGTHIQY
TRBV7-3	TRBJ2-3	ASKLAVNTDTQY
TRBV29-1	TRBJ2-3	SVEDHGVRGDTQY
TRBV5-5	TRBJ1-5	ASSLQGGGNQPQH
TRBV7-8	TRBJ2-2	ASSLAHGVATGELF
TRBV20-1	TRBJ2-1	SARDLRGAQVYNEQF
TRBV7-8	TRBJ1-1	ASSSGQGVDTEAF
TRBV5-1	TRBJ2-3	ASSFGFSDTQY
TRBV5-1	TRBJ2-3	ASSLAAGGDTQY
TRBV27	TRBJ2-3	ASSTTRLAGDADTQY
TRBV7-3	TRBJ2-5	ASSLTGGQQETQY
TRBV29-1	TRBJ2-1	SVEVSGGFYEQF
TRBV5-6	TRBJ1-2	ASSLGSADPNYGYT
TRBV20-1	TRBJ2-3	SATGAYTDTQY
TRBV12-3/TRBV12-4	TRBJ2-5	ASTKVAGGPKETQY
TRBV29-1	TRBJ1-2	SVGTGGYYGYT
TRBV29-1	TRBJ2-1	SVEAGARIYNEQF
TRBV29-1	TRBJ2-2	SVGYSGENTGELF
TRBV2	TRBJ1-6	ASSLEGQGIPRNSPLH
TRBV29-1	TRBJ2-5	SVEDSGRGDQETQY
TRBV20-1	TRBJ2-1	SARDRRAFNEQF
TRBV4-1	TRBJ1-1	ASSQRDSDTEAF
TRBV5-1	TRBJ1-1	ASSITGVGTEAF
TRBV29-1	TRBJ1-2	SVEDRGRYGYT
TRBV10-3	TRBJ1-1	AISGTGGNEAF
TRBV28	TRBJ1-6	ASGQGNSPLH
TRBV20-1	TRBJ2-1	SAAKTGVPLGSPLFSYNEQF
TRBV20-1	TRBJ1-6	SAWDRDPSPLH
TRBV12-3/TRBV12-4	TRBJ1-6	ASRGANSPLH
TRBV7-7	TRBJ2-5	ASSSISGKTQY
TRBV12-3/TRBV12-4	TRBJ2-2	ASSLGQGGELF
TRBV15	TRBJ1-5	ATSRVGNNQPQH
TRBV19	TRBJ1-4	ASRKPDEKLF
TRBV25-1	TRBJ1-4	ASRAGLGDATNEKLF
TRBV6-1	TRBJ1-1	ASIIAGNTEAF
TRBV20-1	TRBJ2-4	SAREPSSAAKNIQY
TRBV5-6	TRBJ2-1	ASSHVPNEQF
TRBV5-1	TRBJ2-1	ASSLGQASYNEQF
TRBV28	TRBJ2-1	ASSSTRKRTYNEQF
TRBV4-1	TRBJ1-1	ASKGHLNTEAF
TRBV7-2	TRBJ2-1	ASSFTGPPGNEQF
TRBV10-3	TRBJ2-3	AISESKADTQY
TRBV5-4	TRBJ1-6	ASSLTGANSPLH
TRBV10-3	TRBJ1-3	AIKAGLENGNTIY
TRBV3-1	TRBJ1-6	ASSPEGESPLH